The T cell receptor beta chain described here comes from a study of cytomegalovirus exposure and HLA in healthy donors. Nominal health characterized the donors when sampled, though unrecorded immune exposures were likely. Primers included in the PCR were 60 Vbeta and 13 Jbeta primers. The data were produced by immunoSEQ multiplex PCR, yet TCRdb's version contains in-frame clones alone and is incomplete. The sample carries 160,000 or so clones, 82% recorded once. Points on this clone: The antigen is not known.

J gave up 2 bases and V 5 bases, and 3 bases lay outside the gene matches. The V gene's germline CDR1 is SGHAT and CDR2 FQNNGV. The CDR3 spans 13 residues. Study-wide findings and caveats: Across donors, most TCRs were seen rarely, yet some public ones were widespread. Based on reports, TCR beta sequences accurately predicted HLA-A and HLA-B alleles for most subjects.

Sequencing was carried out using PBMCs. The clonotype was recovered from a woman between 50 and 59 years old in good health and CMV-seropositive. This rearrangement joins TRBV11-2 to TRBJ2-7; 7 nucleotides align to TRBD1. CDR3 sequence: CASSTQGAYEQYF. The CDR3 coding sequence is TGTGCCAGCAGCACGCAGGGGGCCTACGAGCAGTACTTC.